Below, 8 T cell receptor beta chains from the same sample are listed, as sequenced in a study of regulatory T cells in long-lasting Graves disease. To make TCR beta libraries, researchers used iRepertoire HTBI primers and Arm-PCR of CDR3 regions. TCRdb re-called the multiplex PCR reads through MiXCR, storing one row per CDR3 protein. The sample contains just over 600,000 distinct CDR3 sequences, roughly 15% of which appear only once. Documented time point: newly diagnosed GD, antithyroid drugs for less than 3 months. From RNA extracted from PBMCs, the TCR library was made. The same data also went into a second study, on T cells in Graves' hyperthyroidism and ophthalmopathy.

This material consisted of peripheral blood mononuclear cells (PBMCs), taken at new diagnosis, from a patient treated with antithyroid drugs. Receptors originate from a woman in her 30s with Graves disease.

This clonotype was counted at least ten times. The chain carries TRBV10-3 and TRBJ2-2, with TRBD2 matching over 11 bases. Losses at the gene ends were 9 bases for V and 4 bases for J; bases not matched to a gene: 10. This CDR3 comprises 16 residues. Germline assignment: CDR1 ENHRY and CDR2 SYGVKD. Written as DNA, the CDR3 is TGTGCCATACTATCCGGGACTAGCGGATTCACCGGGGAGCTGTTTTTT. Amino acid sequence: CAILSGTSGFTGELFF.

This clonotype was seen many times. V gene TRBV20-1 combines with J gene TRBJ1-5; 7 nucleotides align to TRBD1. Trimming removed 4 bases from V and 7 bases from J; junction bases left unmatched: 10. CDR3 length equals 14 residues. Germline values: CDR1 DFQATT, CDR2 SNEGSKA (reference sequence). CDR3 nucleotide sequence: TGCAGTGCTACGGACCCGACAGGGTCGCAGCCCCAGCATTTT. This sequence encodes CSATDPTGSQPQHF.

This sequence joins TRBV9 and TRBJ2-2; no clear D. V was cut by 0 bases and J by 1 base, with 10 bases left in between. The CDR3 loop spans 16 amino acids. Germline loops: CDR1 SGDLS, CDR2 YYNGEE. CDR3: CASSVAPDGNTGELFF. As DNA, the CDR3 is TGTGCCAGCAGCGTAGCCCCAGACGGGAACACCGGGGAGCTGTTTTTT.

This clonotype was detected a few times. This chain links TRBV10-3 with TRBJ1-2; no firm D call. The germline V gene encodes CDR1 ENHRY and CDR2 SYGVKD. The CDR3 loop spans 15 amino acids. V gave up 4 bases and J gave up 6 bases, with 18 bases separating them. The CDR3 here is CAISAGMEKYNGYTF. The CDR3 DNA follows: TGTGCCATCAGTGCTGGCATGGAGAAATATAATGGCTACACCTTC.

CDR3 residues: CASSYAVYGYTF. CDR3 nucleotides: TGTGCCAGCAGTTATGCAGTTTATGGCTACACCTTC. This sequence joins TRBV6-5 and TRBJ1-2; no clear D gene. Deletions cut 3 bases from V and 5 bases from J, with 7 bases between. Germline-derived CDR1 and CDR2 are MNHEY and SVGAGI. The CDR3 covers 12 residues.

This clonotype has ten or more counts. V usage is TRBV28 and J usage is TRBJ1-1, with 7 bases that match TRBD1. This CDR3 comprises 14 residues. Germline-derived CDR1 and CDR2 are MDHEN and SYDVKM. The ends lost 10 bases at V and 2 bases at J; junction bases unmatched: 10. The DNA for the CDR3 is TGTGCCATCCAGGGGGACAGACTAAACACTGAAGCTTTCTTT. Translated, it gives CAIQGDRLNTEAFF.

The rearrangement uses TRBV2 and TRBJ2-3; D may be TRBD1 or TRBD2 (5 bases each). The CDR3 consists of 14 residues. Trimming stripped 7 bases from V and 6 bases from J, with 17 bases between. Germline V gene lookup returns CDR1 SNHLY and CDR2 FYNNEI. As DNA, the CDR3 is TGTGCCAGCAACCGGTGGGCTGGGGGTGATACGCAGTATTTT. Translating it yields CASNRWAGGDTQYF.

The V and J genes are TRBV28 and TRBJ2-7, with no clear D. The CDR3 covers 13 residues. V dropped 2 bases and J dropped 6 bases, with 11 bases sitting between them. The V gene's germline CDR1 is MDHEN and CDR2 SYDVKM. The CDR3 is CASSLNSVSEQYF. The CDR3 DNA reads as TGTGCCAGCAGTTTAAACTCGGTCTCCGAGCAGTACTTC.